This is a list of T cell receptor beta chains from one sample in a study of T cell repertoires in cytomegalovirus infection. No antigen is known for these receptors. TCRdb reprocessed the reads with MiXCR, giving one entry per CDR3 protein. This sample has tens of thousands of distinct CDR3 sequences, with around 21% found just once. Specimen: CD8+ T cells from cultured PBMCs, collected from culture after CMV antigen stimulation. The receptors stem from a human donor in good health (CMV status not recorded). Some clones in this sample may be carry-over from other donors' samples. The CDR3 runs from the conserved cysteine through the conserved F or W. A D gene is named only where the DNA matches it firmly. Clone size is not always given. Where it is, it says once, few, many or a class for expanded clones.

J: TRBJ1-5; D: .; size: .; V: TRBV19; DNA: TGTGCCAGTCGGATGAGCGGGCGGCCCCAGCATTTT; CDR3: CASRMSGRPQHF
J: TRBJ2-7; D: .; size: few; V: TRBV29-1; DNA: TGCAGCGTTGCCGGGGTGGCGGGGAATACCTACGAGCAGTACTTC; CDR3: CSVAGVAGNTYEQYF
J: TRBJ1-5; D: .; size: few; V: TRBV6-5; DNA: TGTGCCAGCAGGGCGAGGGTGTTCAGCAATCAGCCCCAGCATTTT; CDR3: CASRARVFSNQPQHF
J: TRBJ2-2; D: .; size: few; V: TRBV3-1; DNA: TGTGCCAGCAGCCAAGACAGCACCGGGGAGCTGTTTTTT; CDR3: CASSQDSTGELFF
J: TRBJ2-1; D: TRBD2; size: many; V: TRBV4-1; DNA: TGCGCCAGCAGCCAAGATGCGCCGAAAGGACTAGCTCTCCCCCATGAGCAGTTCTTC; CDR3: CASSQDAPKGLALPHEQFF
J: TRBJ2-7; D: .; size: many; V: TRBV11-2; DNA: TGTGCCAGCAGCTTCACAGGGCACGAGCAGTACTTC; CDR3: CASSFTGHEQYF
J: TRBJ2-7; D: TRBD1; size: many; V: TRBV11-3; DNA: TGTGCCAGCAGCTTCGGACAGGACGAGCAGTACTTC; CDR3: CASSFGQDEQYF
J: TRBJ2-1; D: .; size: .; V: TRBV6-5; DNA: TGTGCCAGCAGTTACTCGCTGGGCTCCTACAATGAGCAGTTCTTC; CDR3: CASSYSLGSYNEQFF
J: TRBJ2-5; D: .; size: .; V: TRBV6-2/TRBV6-3; DNA: TGTGCCAGCGGAACAAAGACAGTTTCAGAGACCCAGTACTTC; CDR3: CASGTKTVSETQYF
J: TRBJ1-2; D: .; size: few; V: TRBV6-2/TRBV6-3; DNA: TGTGCCAGCAGTTACGGCAGATCTAACTATGGCTACACCTTC; CDR3: CASSYGRSNYGYTF
J: TRBJ1-5; D: TRBD1; size: many; V: TRBV24-1; DNA: TGTGCCACCAGTGACCCAGGACAGGGAGGTCAGCCCCAGCATTTT; CDR3: CATSDPGQGGQPQHF
J: TRBJ1-2; D: TRBD1; size: many; V: TRBV20-1; DNA: TGCAGTGCCCCGAGGGGAACGGGACAGGGGAAAGGCTACACCTTC; CDR3: CSAPRGTGQGKGYTF
J: TRBJ2-7; D: TRBD1; size: many; V: TRBV12-3/TRBV12-4; DNA: TGTGCCAGCAGAAGGGACAGGGCGAGCTCCTACGAGCAGTACTTC; CDR3: CASRRDRASSYEQYF
J: TRBJ2-1; D: TRBD1; size: many; V: TRBV7-8; DNA: TGTGCCAGCGAAAAAGGACAGGGGTACAATGAGCAGTTCTTC; CDR3: CASEKGQGYNEQFF
J: TRBJ1-4; D: .; size: many; V: TRBV6-6; DNA: TGTGCCAGCACCTTTCTACCAACTAATGAAAAACTGTTTTTT; CDR3: CASTFLPTNEKLFF
J: TRBJ1-1; D: TRBD1; size: many; V: TRBV12-3/TRBV12-4; DNA: TGTGCCAGCAGAGGGGGACAGGGATCTTTCTTT; CDR3: CASRGGQGSFF
J: TRBJ1-1; D: .; size: .; V: TRBV11-2; DNA: TGTCCCAGCAGCACTTACCATCGGAACACTGAAGCTTTCTTT; CDR3: CPSSTYHRNTEAFF
J: TRBJ1-2; D: TRBD1; size: many; V: TRBV20-1; DNA: TGCAGTGCTAGTGGGGGACAGGGGAACTATGGCTACACCTTC; CDR3: CSASGGQGNYGYTF
J: TRBJ2-1; D: .; size: few; V: TRBV20-1; DNA: TGCAGTGCCACTAGGGGGGGCTTCTCCTACAATGAGCAGTTCTTC; CDR3: CSATRGGFSYNEQFF
J: TRBJ2-7; D: .; size: .; V: TRBV7-6; DNA: TGTGCCAGCGCCGGTGGGGGGGCGCGATACGAGCAGTACTTC; CDR3: CASAGGGARYEQYF
J: TRBJ1-1; D: .; size: .; V: TRBV4-1; DNA: TGCGCCAGCAGCCCTATCCCGGAGGGCACTGAAGCTTTCTTT; CDR3: CASSPIPEGTEAFF
J: TRBJ2-1; D: .; size: few; V: TRBV6-1; DNA: TGTGCCAGCGAATTACTAAGCGGTTACAATGAGCAGTTCTTC; CDR3: CASELLSGYNEQFF
J: TRBJ2-1; D: TRBD1; size: .; V: TRBV6-2/TRBV6-3; DNA: TGTGCCAGCAGTTACAACACAGGGGGCAATGAGCAGTTCTTC; CDR3: CASSYNTGGNEQFF
J: TRBJ2-3; D: .; size: .; V: TRBV15; DNA: TGTGCCACCAGCGACAGTTCGGTGGCCACAGATACGCAGTATTTT; CDR3: CATSDSSVATDTQYF
J: TRBJ1-1; D: .; size: few; V: TRBV5-5; DNA: TGTGCCAGCAGCTCACAGGGATGGGAGAACACTGAAGCTTTCTTT; CDR3: CASSSQGWENTEAFF
J: TRBJ1-2; D: TRBD1; size: .; V: TRBV6-1; DNA: TGTGCCAGCAGTGATTTAGGGGGCTCCGATGGCTACACCTTC; CDR3: CASSDLGGSDGYTF
J: TRBJ2-1; D: TRBD2; size: many; V: TRBV24-1; DNA: TGTGCCACCAGTGACCCTAGCGGGGGGAGCTCCTACAATGAGCAGTTCTTC; CDR3: CATSDPSGGSSYNEQFF
J: TRBJ2-2; D: .; size: .; V: TRBV30; DNA: TGTGCCTGGAGTGTATTAGGGAACACCGGGGAGCTGTTTTTT; CDR3: CAWSVLGNTGELFF
J: TRBJ2-1; D: TRBD1; size: many; V: TRBV7-9; DNA: TGTGCCACCGACGTACAGGGGGCGTCCTCCTACAATGAGCAGTTCTTC; CDR3: CATDVQGASSYNEQFF
J: TRBJ2-7; D: TRBD2; size: .; V: TRBV4-2; DNA: TGTGCCAGCAGCCAGACCGGGACTAGCGGGGGCGCCTCGTACGAGCAGTACTTC; CDR3: CASSQTGTSGGASYEQYF
J: TRBJ1-3; D: .; size: few; V: TRBV12-3/TRBV12-4; DNA: TGTGCCAGCAATTCTCTCGGCTCTGGAAACACCATATATTTT; CDR3: CASNSLGSGNTIYF
J: TRBJ2-7; D: TRBD2; size: .; V: TRBV19; DNA: TGTGCCAGTAGTCCTGTAGCGGGGCTCTCCTACGAGCAGTACTTC; CDR3: CASSPVAGLSYEQYF
J: TRBJ2-7; D: TRBD1; size: .; V: TRBV12-3/TRBV12-4; DNA: TGTGCCAGCAGTTTTGGGACAGGGGAAGCGTACGAGCAGTACTTC; CDR3: CASSFGTGEAYEQYF
J: TRBJ1-3; D: .; size: .; V: TRBV30; DNA: TGTGCCTGGAGTGTACTTCAGGGAGTTGGAAACACCATATATTTT; CDR3: CAWSVLQGVGNTIYF
J: TRBJ2-7; D: TRBD2; size: .; V: TRBV29-1; DNA: TGCAGCGTTCCCGGGACTAGCGGGAGTAAGTACTACGAGCAGTACTTC; CDR3: CSVPGTSGSKYYEQYF
J: TRBJ2-7; D: .; size: many; V: TRBV12-3/TRBV12-4; DNA: TGTGCCAGCAGTTTAGGGCGGGAAGCGCCCTACGAGCAGTACTTC; CDR3: CASSLGREAPYEQYF
J: TRBJ1-1; D: TRBD1; size: .; V: TRBV28; DNA: TGTGCCAGCAATAGGGGGACAGGGCCTTTTGCTGAAGCTTTCTTT; CDR3: CASNRGTGPFAEAFF
J: TRBJ2-3; D: .; size: few; V: TRBV7-9; DNA: TGTGCCAGCAGCTTTAGGCGGCCAGATACGCAGTATTTT; CDR3: CASSFRRPDTQYF
J: TRBJ2-2; D: TRBD2; size: .; V: TRBV4-2; DNA: TGTGCCAGCAGCCAAGATCGACTAGCGGTAGGCGGGAACACCGGGGAGCTGTTTTTT; CDR3: CASSQDRLAVGGNTGELFF
J: TRBJ2-7; D: .; size: many; V: TRBV19; DNA: TGTGCCAGTACCGACCCCTCCTACGAGCAGTACTTC; CDR3: CASTDPSYEQYF
J: TRBJ2-1; D: TRBD1; size: many; V: TRBV19; DNA: TGTGCCAGTAGTATTTCGGGATCAGGGGGAACCATCCCCAATGAGCAGTTCTTC; CDR3: CASSISGSGGTIPNEQFF
J: TRBJ2-1; D: TRBD2; size: .; V: TRBV24-1; DNA: TGTGCCACCAGTGATCCCCGACTAGCGCGATACAATGAGCAGTTCTTC; CDR3: CATSDPRLARYNEQFF